These 17 T cell receptor beta chains share one sample of origin, sequenced in a study of post-analysis software for immune sequencing data. Libraries were made from TCR beta cDNA, and they carried unique molecular identifiers. TCRdb called the PCR reads again in MiXCR, with one record for every CDR3 protein. The repertoire holds 700,000 to 800,000 distinct CDR3 sequences, about 32% seen once, with under 0.7% in the top ten. For these receptors, no antigen is known. Study-level findings and limits: Controls had lower frequencies than patients of a few TRBV segments, which included TRBV5-6, TRBV5-1 and TRBV20-1.

Source material: blood. The receptors derive from a girl aged 5-17 years with multiple sclerosis.

This clonotype has a count of ten or more. The chain joins TRBV6-5 to TRBJ2-5; D is perhaps TRBD2 (5 bases). V was trimmed by 7 bases and J by 11 bases, leaving 14 bases between them. The CDR3 totals 11 residues. Germline loops: CDR1 MNHEY, CDR2 SVGAGI. The CDR3 DNA sequence: TGTGCCAGCACCCGAGACGGGGAGCAGTACTTC. The encoded protein is CASTRDGEQYF.

The V and J genes are TRBV28 and TRBJ2-1; weak D call: TRBD1 (6 bases). V was shortened by 11 bases and J by 2 bases, with 13 bases between the two germline ends. Per the germline V gene, CDR1 is MDHEN and CDR2 is SYDVKM. This CDR3 comprises 13 residues. In DNA, the CDR3 is TGTGCCGCTCGGACAGACCCCTACAATGAGCAGTTCTTC. Protein: CAARTDPYNEQFF. Looking up the rest from reference TRBV28 and TRBJ2-1 gives the full variable domain: DVKVTQSSRYLVKRTGEKVFLECVQDMDHENMFWYRQDPGLGLRLIYFSYDVKMKEKGDIPEGYSVSREKKERFSLILESASTNQTSMYLCAARTDPYNEQFFGPGTRLTVL.

In its sample, this clonotype was seen a few times. J is TRBJ2-2 and V is TRBV6-5; possibly TRBD1 for D (5 bases). This CDR3 spans 14 amino acids. Germline lookup yields CDR1 MNHEY and CDR2 SVGAGI. V was trimmed by 0 bases and J by 5 bases, leaving 7 bases between them. The CDR3 spells CASSYSRTTGELFF. As DNA, the CDR3 is TGTGCCAGCAGTTACTCGAGGACAACCGGGGAGCTGTTTTTT.

In its sample, this clonotype was seen many times. This rearrangement joins TRBV29-1 to TRBJ2-5, with D perhaps matching TRBD2 (6 bases). The CDR3 consists of 14 residues. V was trimmed by 4 bases and J by 6 bases, leaving 18 bases between them. Per germline, CDR1 SQVTM and CDR2 ANQGSEA. The CDR3 DNA reads as TGCAGCGTTGTTTGGGTCGGGGGAAGGCAGACCCAGTACTTC. This gives the protein CSVVWVGGRQTQYF.

This clonotype was observed a few times. The J gene is TRBJ2-7, the V gene TRBV20-1; 9 bases agree with TRBD1. Germline CDR1 reads DFQATT; CDR2 reads SNEGSKA (reference sequence). The CDR3 is 12 amino acids. The V gene end was trimmed by 4 bases and the J gene end by 7 bases; junction bases not matched to a gene: 5. The CDR3 region has the DNA TGCAGTGCTACGGGACAGGGCATGGAGCAGTACTTC. Its protein is CSATGQGMEQYF.

Many counts were recorded for this clonotype. The chain carries TRBV28 and TRBJ2-4, with 9 bases matching TRBD1. The V gene end was trimmed by 9 bases and the J gene end by 8 bases; junction bases not matched to a gene: 11. Per the germline V gene, CDR1 is MDHEN and CDR2 is SYDVKM. This CDR3 has 14 amino acids. CDR3 sequence (DNA): TGTGCCAGTTCTACCGGGACAGGGAAGGACATTCAGTACTTC. Its protein is CASSTGTGKDIQYF.

With respect to this clonotype: A single base separates this from a much larger clone, so it may be a read error. The chain joins TRBV6-2 or TRBV6-3 to TRBJ2-1; D is perhaps TRBD2 (6 bases). Germline CDR1 MNHEY, CDR2 SVGEGT. V dropped 2 bases and J dropped 0 bases, with 8 bases sitting between them. CDR3 length: 15 amino acids. CDR3: CASSYGGTSYNEQFF. CDR3 nucleotide sequence: TGTGCCAGCAGTTACGGCGGGACCTCCTACAATGAGCAGTTCTTC.

This clonotype was counted between two and nine times. This rearrangement joins TRBV7-2 to TRBJ2-7, with a possible D match to TRBD1 (5 bases). The V and J ends lost 1 base and 5 bases respectively, with 15 bases between them. CDR3 length equals 15 residues. Germline loops: CDR1 SGHTA, CDR2 FQGNSA. CDR3 sequence reads: CASSLVKGRWDEQYF. As DNA, the CDR3 is TGTGCCAGCAGCTTAGTGAAGGGGCGCTGGGACGAGCAGTACTTC.

The table lists this clonotype with a few counts. The V and J genes are TRBV4-3 and TRBJ1-2; D is ambiguous. The germline gives CDR1 LGHNA, CDR2 YSLEER. Trimming stripped 1 base from V and 3 bases from J, with 6 bases between. The CDR3 is 13 amino acids. CDR3 in amino acids: CASSQAKYYGYTF. Here the CDR3 DNA reads TGCGCCAGCAGCCAAGCGAAATACTATGGCTACACCTTC.

Comment on this clonotype: The germline gene is not matched at one end of the junction; a read error may be the cause. The chain links TRBV6-2 or TRBV6-3 to TRBJ1-1; perhaps TRBD1 as D (6 bases). Germline V CDR1 and CDR2: MNHEY, SVGEGT. The CDR3 runs 16 residues. In nucleotides, the CDR3 is TGTGCCTGCAGTAGTGTGTACAGGGCGGCGGGTACTGAAGCTTTCTTT. This sequence encodes CACSSVYRAAGTEAFF.

The chain employs TRBV18 and TRBJ1-4; D ambiguous. CDR1 and CDR2 (germline): KGHSH, LQKENI. The V and J ends lost 1 base and 4 bases respectively, with 10 bases between them. The CDR3 is made up of 15 amino acids. The CDR3 DNA reads as TGTGCCAGCTCACCACGGGCTTGGGATAATGAAAAACTGTTTTTT. It encodes CASSPRAWDNEKLFF.

The chain employs TRBV7-2 and TRBJ2-5; 12 nucleotides match TRBD2. CDR1 is SGHTA, CDR2 FQGNSA, per germline. This CDR3 is 15 amino acids long. J gave up 11 bases and V 5 bases, and 12 bases lay outside the gene matches. As DNA, the CDR3 is TGTGCCAGCAGCGCGACTAGCGGGGGCGTCGGTGAGCAGTACTTC. The encoded protein is CASSATSGGVGEQYF.

The chain links TRBV29-1 to TRBJ1-1; no clear D gene. CDR1 is SQVTM and CDR2 is ANQGSEA in the germline V gene. The CDR3 runs 14 residues. Deletions cut 3 bases from V and 5 bases from J, with 16 bases between. The CDR3 sequence: CSVDLDNLWTEAFF. The CDR3 DNA reads as TGCAGCGTTGATTTGGATAATCTCTGGACTGAAGCTTTCTTT.

The V gene is TRBV6-6, the J gene TRBJ1-1, with D possibly TRBD1 on 5 matching bases. The germline V gene encodes CDR1 MNHNY and CDR2 SVGAGI (reference sequence). Trimming removed 0 bases from V and 5 bases from J, with 13 bases in between. CDR3 length: 15 amino acids. This CDR3 is CASSYSRGGGTEAFF. CDR3 bases: TGTGCCAGCAGTTACTCTAGGGGCGGCGGTACTGAAGCTTTCTTT.

Regarding this clonotype: A read error may account for a junction end that differs from germline. The chain links TRBV27 to TRBJ2-7, with a weak D call TRBD1 (6 bases). The CDR3 spans 16 residues. CDR1 and CDR2 (germline): MNHEY, SMNVEV (reference sequence). The CDR3 nucleotides are TGTGCCAGCGGCAATGTTAATGGACAGCTTCCCTACGGGCAGTACTTC. It is translated as CASGNVNGQLPYGQYF.

The chain uses TRBV3-1 and TRBJ2-1, with D hard to call. From germline, CDR1 is LGHDT and CDR2 YNNKEL (reference sequence). V dropped 0 bases and J dropped 6 bases, with 9 bases sitting between them. This CDR3 region has 14 residues. The CDR3 loop is CASSQDREFNEQFF. In DNA form, the CDR3 reads TGTGCCAGCAGCCAAGATAGGGAATTCAATGAGCAGTTCTTC.

Note on this clonotype: A read error may explain this, as a much larger clone is one base away. V and J are TRBV12-3 or TRBV12-4 and TRBJ2-3; TRBD2 aligns across 11 bases. The CDR3 has 18 amino acids. The CDR3 region has the DNA TGTGTCAGCCTTCCAGGGGAGGGAACTAGCGGGAGTGGTGATACGCAGTATTTT. Residues: CVSLPGEGTSGSGDTQYF.